This T cell receptor (beta chain) was profiled in a study of blood T cell repertoires in COVID-19. Study-wide background: The analysed material was cDNA or gDNA that came from T cells, B-cell-depleted T cells, or PBMCs.

Methods used by the authors: From reference gene primer amplification, estimates of nucleated cell counts were derived. Assay used: immunoSEQ multiplex PCR; TCRdb lists only in-frame clones, some missing. The DNA gave D and trimming, while V, J and clone size come from that table. The table lists fewer than 250,000 clones, around 80% of them singletons. The sample comprised peripheral blood. The source is a man between 45 and 60 years old with active or convalescent COVID-19.

The CDR3 sequence is CASRNFQGVQSGGYTF. The CDR3 DNA reads TGTGCCAGTAGGAATTTTCAGGGGGTTCAGAGTGGAGGCTACACCTTC. The gene calls are TRBV19 and TRBJ1-2; 7 nucleotides line up with TRBD1. Germline V CDR1 and CDR2: LNHDA, SQIVND (reference sequence). This CDR3 has 16 residues. V lost 6 bases to trimming and J lost 8 bases; unmatched junction nucleotides: 18.